In this sample, the clone carrying this T cell receptor (beta chain) turned up a few times. Its antigen is not identified. The PCR was carried out with 60 Vbeta primers and 13 Jbeta primers. Here immunoSEQ multiplex PCR was the method, and the copy in TCRdb shows in-frame clones only, minus some. The repertoire includes some 130,000 clones, roughly two thirds of them detected once, and approximately 1.5% sits in the top ten. CDR1 and CDR2 (germline): SGHAT, FQNNGV. Trimming shortened V by 6 bases and J by 2 bases, and 8 bases separated the two germline ends. The CDR3 has 13 residues. These data belong to a study of cytomegalovirus exposure and HLA in healthy donors. Overall study findings and caveats: Presence/absence analyses assumed roughly uniform sequencing depth across donors, which may not hold. Trimming of TCR beta V- and J-genes showed a link, identified in a later analysis, to a missense DCLRE1C variant.

Source material: PBMCs. The rearrangement links TRBV11-2 to TRBJ2-1, with D possibly matching TRBD1 (5 bases). The TCR was taken from a man aged 25 to 40 in good health and CMV-seropositive. The CDR3 DNA is TGTGCCAGCAGGGGGCGTACCTACAATGAGCAGTTCTTC. It codes for CASRGRTYNEQFF.